A single T cell receptor beta chain is shown here with its context. The antigen it recognizes is unknown. No much larger clonotype is one base removed from it; base qualities were not supplied. This sample was taken from a study of blood T cell repertoires in COVID-19 (TCRdb year 2020). Regarding the research as a whole: The collaborator samples originated in the United States, Italy and Spain and spanned the acute and convalescent phases of COVID-19. The material from the prospective study consisted of cDNA or gDNA derived from T cells, B-cell-depleted T cells, or PBMCs. Subjects who had been exposed to COVID-19, were actively infected with it, or had recovered from it provided the deeply sampled blood TCRbeta repertoires that made up the dataset. A freely available public database, intended as a resource for researchers studying the immune response to SARS-CoV-2, is where the repertoires were released. The samples were drawn from the first 160 participants of the ongoing ImmuneRACE study and from some 1,300 subjects provided by 6 global collaborators. Sample metadata almost always included a de-identified subject ID, COVID-19 status, age in years and sex. HLA class I and class II types, where available, came from metadata supplied by the sample provider rather than from assay-based typing. Here is what the overall study found, with its caveats: Clinical and demographic metadata were provided uncurated, with the amount varying by source and participant.

The CDR3 contains 13 residues, cysteine and phenylalanine counted. Of all the DNA, just the CDR3 is kept, 39 bases in frame from base 1. V and J are truncated by 6 bases and 1 base respectively, leaving an intervening sequence of 9 bases. TCRbeta CDR3 regions were amplified from genomic DNA using the immunoSEQ Assay, a bias-controlled multiplex PCR. The authors processed their data as follows. The number of nucleated cells in each sample was estimated from the amplification of reference gene primers within the assay. To quantify the absolute abundance of each unique TCRbeta CDR3 rearrangement, sequence reads were collapsed and filtered. For each sample, productive Simpson clonality was calculated as the square root of Simpson's diversity index across productive rearrangements. Not all clones reach the TCRdb copy of this immuneACCESS table, which keeps in-frame sequences only. Checked studies attribute under half of the gap to unresolved V genes and leave the rest unexplained. V, J and clone size reflect that table, while D and trimming were determined from the DNA. For this sample the table gives some 200,000 clones, of which about 75% were detected only once. Of the sample, around 7.9% is held by the ten largest clones.

Whole blood was collected in K2EDTA tubes by collaborating institutions according to the institutions' own protocols. For TCRbeta analysis, collaborator samples were shipped as frozen whole blood, as isolated PBMCs, or as DNA extracted from either sample type. Sequencing used peripheral blood. The clonotype comes from a woman aged 45-65 years with active or convalescent COVID-19. The chain joins TRBV12-3 or TRBV12-4 to TRBJ1-2; D gene: possibly TRBD1, on 6 matching bases. The DNA is as follows: TGTGCCAGCAGCGAGGACAGTAACTATGGCTACACCTTC. Its protein reads: CASSEDSNYGYTF.